Presented here are 16 T cell receptor beta chains from one specimen sequenced in a study of blood T cell repertoires in COVID-19 (dated by TCRdb to the early 2020s). Receptor amplification or capture employed the immunoSEQ multiplex PCR assay. Entries here come from immuneACCESS through TCRdb and include only in-frame sequences with V and J called. Some clones fail to appear in such tables; in the studies checked, an unresolved V gene covers under half of the shortfall, and the cause of the remainder is unknown. This sample has about 220,000 clones in its table, and approximately 83% of those were observed once. Less than 2.5% of the sample goes to the ten largest clones. Source material: peripheral blood. The receptors originated from a woman in her sixties or seventies with acute or convalescent COVID-19.

CDR3 bases: TGTGCCAGCAGTTTATGGGGATATGGAGCGACGGAGGACTATGGCTACACCTTC. Encoded protein: CASSLWGYGATEDYGYTF. V gene TRBV27 combines with J gene TRBJ1-2; D is unclear. The V end was cut by 1 base, the J end by 3 bases, with 21 bases between. The CDR3 length is 18 residues. Germline CDR1 and CDR2: MNHEY and SMNVEV (reference sequence).

The V gene is TRBV18, the J gene TRBJ1-2; D might be TRBD1 (5 bases). The germline CDR1 and CDR2 sequences are KGHSH and LQKENI. The CDR3 spans 14 residues. V shed 3 bases and J shed 5 bases, with 13 bases lying between them. CDR3 amino acids: CASSPGKGMYGYTF. CDR3 nucleotides: TGTGCCAGCTCACCCGGAAAGGGGATGTATGGCTACACCTTC. Filled out from reference TRBV18 and TRBJ1-2, the complete variable domain reads NAGVMQNPRHLVRRRGQEARLRCSPMKGHSHVYWYRQLPEEGLKFMVYLQKENIIDESGMPKERFSAEFPKEGPSILRIQQVVRGDSAAYFCASSPGKGMYGYTFGSGTRLTVV.

V gene TRBV9 combines with J gene TRBJ1-2; tentatively, D is TRBD1 (6 bases). The CDR3 has 14 residues. Germline CDR1 and CDR2: SGDLS and YYNGEE. V lost 4 bases and J lost 7, with 17 bases in between. The CDR3 nucleotides read TGTGCCAGCAGCTTGGGCCAGGGGCTAAGTGGCTACACCTTC. Amino acids: CASSLGQGLSGYTF.

V gene TRBV29-1 combines with J gene TRBJ2-7; maybe TRBD1 (5 bases). The V gene's germline CDR1 is SQVTM and CDR2 ANQGSEA. V gave up 5 bases and J gave up 0 bases, with 11 bases separating them. The CDR3 consists of 13 residues. The CDR3 loop is CSVKDTSSYEQYF. In nucleotides, the CDR3 is TGCAGCGTTAAGGACACGAGCTCCTACGAGCAGTACTTC.

This sequence joins TRBV6-4 and TRBJ2-1; 11 nucleotides line up with TRBD2. The CDR3 has 15 residues. With 7 bases clipped from V and 9 bases from J, the junction kept 11 bases outside the gene matches. Looked up from germline, CDR1 is MRHNA and CDR2 is SNTAGT. The CDR3 loop is CASIYSGGAVGEQFF. The CDR3 bases are TGTGCCAGCATCTATAGCGGGGGGGCGGTCGGTGAGCAGTTCTTC.

The chain joins TRBV12-3 or TRBV12-4 to TRBJ1-1, with D tentatively TRBD1 (5 bases). Trimming removed 6 bases from V and 2 bases from J, with 10 bases in between. The CDR3 is made up of 13 amino acids. CDR3 loop: CASRRDLNTEAFF. CDR3 coding DNA: TGTGCCAGCAGACGGGACTTAAACACTGAAGCTTTCTTT.

This clone appeared a few times. The chain recombines TRBV18 with TRBJ1-4; D might be TRBD1 (5 bases). Germline V CDR1 and CDR2: KGHSH, LQKENI. The CDR3 loop spans 15 amino acids. V shed 0 bases and J shed 8 bases, with 13 bases lying between them. CDR3 in DNA: TGTGCCAGCTCACCACCCGCCGGTGGGGCGGAAAAACTGTTTTTT. It specifies CASSPPAGGAEKLFF. The whole variable domain, remainder taken from reference TRBV18 and TRBJ1-4, is NAGVMQNPRHLVRRRGQEARLRCSPMKGHSHVYWYRQLPEEGLKFMVYLQKENIIDESGMPKERFSAEFPKEGPSILRIQQVVRGDSAAYFCASSPPAGGAEKLFFGSGTQLSVL.

The V gene is TRBV3-1 (or the pseudogene TRBV3-2), the J gene TRBJ2-1, with 9 positions matching TRBD2. Germline lookup yields CDR1 LGHDT and CDR2 YNNKEL (reference sequence). The junction had 5 bases not matched to a gene; V was cut back by 4 bases and J by 10 bases. CDR3 length: 13 residues. The CDR3 nucleotides read TGTGCCAGCAGCCCGCACCTAGCGGGAGAGCAGTTCTTC. Amino acid sequence: CASSPHLAGEQFF.

This chain joins TRBV28 and TRBJ2-2; D is ambiguous. Looked up from germline, CDR1 is MDHEN and CDR2 is SYDVKM. The V and J ends lost 11 bases and 3 bases respectively, with 10 bases between them. This CDR3 is built from 12 residues. The CDR3 protein is CALGRDTGELFF. CDR3 nucleotides: TGTGCCTTAGGTCGGGACACCGGGGAGCTGTTTTTT.

The chain links TRBV7-2 to TRBJ2-1; D is uncertain. From germline, CDR1 is SGHTA and CDR2 FQGNSA. V shed 5 bases and J shed 6 bases, with 17 bases lying between them. This CDR3 comprises 15 residues. CDR3: CASSLRIIESNEQFF. The CDR3 DNA is TGTGCCAGCAGCCTCAGAATAATTGAAAGCAATGAGCAGTTCTTC.

The gene calls are TRBV9 and TRBJ1-3; maybe TRBD1 (6 bases). The CDR3 length is 18 residues. The V end lost 1 base, the J end lost 0 bases, and 17 bases lay between the germline ends. The germline V gene encodes CDR1 SGDLS and CDR2 YYNGEE. CDR3 in DNA: TGTGCCAGCAGCGTATGGGCTCAAGGGGGTTTCTCTGGAAACACCATATATTTT. Translation: CASSVWAQGGFSGNTIYF. Based on the CDR3 plus reference TRBV9 and TRBJ1-3, the full variable domain is DSGVTQTPKHLITATGQRVTLRCSPRSGDLSVYWYQQSLDQGLQFLIQYYNGEERAKGNILERFSAQQFPDLHSELNLSSLELGDSALYFCASSVWAQGGFSGNTIYFGEGSWLTVV.

The rearrangement joins TRBV18 to TRBJ1-2; D is possibly TRBD1 (5 bases). The germline CDR1 and CDR2 sequences are KGHSH and LQKENI. V lost 2 bases to trimming and J lost 5 bases, with 9 bases between them. This CDR3 region has 13 residues. This CDR3 reads CASSPKQEYGYTF. The DNA of the CDR3 is TGTGCCAGCTCACCAAAACAGGAATATGGCTACACCTTC.

This sequence joins TRBV10-3 and TRBJ1-4, with D possibly matching TRBD1 (6 bases). The germline V gene has CDR1 ENHRY and CDR2 SYGVKD. The CDR3 length is 13 residues. Trimming cost V 9 bases and J 1 base, with 9 bases left between them. The CDR3 loop is CAIYRVTNEKLFF. DNA of the CDR3: TGTGCCATTTACAGGGTAACTAATGAAAAACTGTTTTTT.

The chain carries TRBV7-4 and TRBJ2-7, with D perhaps TRBD1 (8 bases). This CDR3 contains 17 residues. Germline lookup yields CDR1 SGHVT and CDR2 SQSDAQ. The CDR3 nucleotides are TGTGCGATCAAAACTCAAGACGGGAGGACAGGGCAGGGCGAGCAGTACTTC. It is translated as CAIKTQDGRTGQGEQYF.

In this sample, this clone turned up once. The chain has TRBV7-2 and TRBJ2-5; TRBD1 matches 10 bases. Germline CDR1 SGHTA, CDR2 FQGNSA. The V segment lost 1 base and the J segment 7 bases; nucleotides outside the gene matches: 6. The CDR3 loop spans 15 amino acids. The CDR3 is CASSLGQGAYGTQYF. Here the CDR3 DNA reads TGTGCCAGCAGCTTAGGACAGGGGGCTTACGGGACCCAGTACTTC.

This chain links TRBV4-2 with TRBJ1-2; D is unclear. Per the germline V gene, CDR1 is LGHNA and CDR2 is YNFKEQ. This CDR3 is 18 amino acids long. V lost 4 bases to trimming and J lost 5 bases, with 26 bases between them. The CDR3 region is CASSPKIISPSIAYGYTF. CDR3 DNA: TGTGCCAGCAGCCCCAAGATAATCAGTCCTTCTATAGCATATGGCTACACCTTC.